A single TCR beta chain is shown here with its context. Its antigen remains unidentified. No clone much larger than this one lies a single base away; base qualities are absent. The sample belongs to a study of blood T cell repertoires in COVID-19 (dated by TCRdb to 2019 to 2021). Study-level background: Samples from collaborators originated in the United States, Italy and Spain and spanned both the acute and convalescent phases of COVID-19. The material from the prospective study consisted of cDNA or gDNA derived from T cells, B-cell-depleted T cells, or PBMCs. The dataset comprised deeply sampled blood TCRbeta repertoires from subjects exposed to, actively infected with, or recovered from COVID-19. The repertoires were released in a freely available public database intended as a resource for research on the immune response to SARS-CoV-2. Samples came from the ongoing ImmuneRACE study (first 160 participants) plus 1,254 subjects from 6 global collaborators. Sample metadata almost always included a de-identified subject ID, COVID-19 status, age in years and sex. Where HLA class I and class II types were available, the types were taken from metadata supplied by the sample provider, not from assay-based typing. Overall study results and their limits: The quantity of clinical and demographic metadata differed by source and by participant and was supplied without curation.

TCRbeta CDR3 regions were amplified from genomic DNA by means of the immunoSEQ Assay, a bias-controlled multiplex PCR. Regarding the original processing steps: Nucleated cell counts per sample were estimated from amplification of reference gene primers within the assay. Sequence reads were collapsed and filtered to measure the absolute abundance of every unique TCRbeta CDR3 rearrangement. Productive Simpson clonality was computed per sample as the square root of Simpson's diversity index over productive rearrangements. TCRdb retrieved this table from immuneACCESS and kept in-frame rearrangements only. Not all clones are present; in checked studies, unresolved V genes account for under half, and no reason is known for the remainder. The DNA gave D and trimming, while V, J and clone size come from that table. The sample includes approximately 220,000 clones, with around 85% observed a single time. 6% to 9.5% of the sample is held by the ten biggest clonotypes.

Its CDR3 holds 15 amino acids, cysteine through phenylalanine. Only the CDR3 portion is preserved as DNA: 45 bases, with reading frame beginning at the first base. The germline V gene gives CDR1 as LGHNA and CDR2 as YNFKEQ. The trim is 0 bases for V and 3 bases for J, with a gap of 8 bases between the germline ends. Each collaborating institution followed its own protocols to collect whole blood in K2EDTA tubes. For TCRbeta analysis, collaborators shipped samples as frozen whole blood, isolated PBMCs, or DNA extracted from either of those sample types. What was sequenced was peripheral blood. This receptor was obtained from a woman aged 80 or over with acute or convalescent COVID-19. The sequence is built from TRBV4-2 and TRBJ2-2; the D gene cannot be resolved reliably. CDR3 protein: CASSQDLSYTGELFF. The DNA is as follows: TGTGCCAGCAGCCAAGATCTCAGTTACACCGGGGAGCTGTTTTTT.